This T cell receptor (beta chain) is drawn from a study of T cells after yellow fever vaccination. Worth noting for this clonotype: Its antigen is not identified.

Conversion of TCR transcripts into cDNA relied on 5'RACE template switching, which added a universal primer site and UMIs. TCRdb used MiXCR to reprocess the 5' RACE reads, holding one entry per CDR3 protein. The data contain 610,000 or so distinct CDR3 sequences, roughly 12% of them singletons. Trimming pared 5 bases from V and 0 bases from J, leaving 11 bases between. This CDR3 spans 14 amino acids. CDR1 and CDR2 from the germline V gene are SGHTA and FQGNSA. The study's findings and limits: The booster saw the reappearance of most primary-vaccination clones (about 95% CD4, about 85% CD8). Repertoires obtained by FACS sorting could include abundant clonotypes that entered as contaminants from the bulk population. The appearance of a small share of clonotypes in both CD4 and CD8 compartments was observed.

The material sequenced was PBMCs, taken on the day of the yellow fever booster vaccination. The V call is TRBV7-2, the J call TRBJ2-7; D gene uncertain. The clonotype was recovered from a man aged 25 to 40 who received the YFV17D yellow fever vaccine. CDR3 bases: TGTGCCAGCAGCCCCGGGTCTGCCTCCTACGAGCAGTACTTC. Translation: CASSPGSASYEQYF.